The TCR beta chain described here comes from a study of molecular identifiers for immune sequencing clone quantification. Study overall: Replicate RNA from about 19,000 or 110,000 naive CD8 T cells formed five aliquots; four were sequenced. Study-level points and caveats: Spiked TCR RNA from one Jurkat cell reportedly showed up when mixed among around 1 million naive cells. Among effectors, clones above 20 RNA copies held over 98% of molecules; among naive cells, under 1%. Highly expanded clones may be undercounted when identical TCR molecules share barcodes.

TCRdb redid the calling of the PCR reads with MiXCR, one entry per CDR3 protein. The table lists approximately 550,000 distinct CDR3 sequences, about a fifth of them singletons. A remark on this clonotype: As yet, its antigen is unknown. Given a much more abundant clone one base away, this may be a read error.

Sequenced: naive CD8+ T cells from blood, with Jurkat cell RNA spiked in. Subset noted: FACS-sorted CD8+CD4-CCR7+CD45RA+ naive T cells. The sequence was obtained from a human donor in good health. Some libraries in this study had Jurkat cell RNA spiked in.

The CDR3 sequence is CASSYTFQSPLHF. The CDR3 bases are TGTGCCAGCAGTTACACCTTCCAATCACCCCTCCACTTT. The chain is built from TRBV11-2 and TRBJ1-6, with unresolved D. Germline V lookup: CDR1 SGHAT, CDR2 FQNNGV. V lost 6 bases and J 10 bases, leaving 13 bases between the germline ends. CDR3 size: 13 residues.